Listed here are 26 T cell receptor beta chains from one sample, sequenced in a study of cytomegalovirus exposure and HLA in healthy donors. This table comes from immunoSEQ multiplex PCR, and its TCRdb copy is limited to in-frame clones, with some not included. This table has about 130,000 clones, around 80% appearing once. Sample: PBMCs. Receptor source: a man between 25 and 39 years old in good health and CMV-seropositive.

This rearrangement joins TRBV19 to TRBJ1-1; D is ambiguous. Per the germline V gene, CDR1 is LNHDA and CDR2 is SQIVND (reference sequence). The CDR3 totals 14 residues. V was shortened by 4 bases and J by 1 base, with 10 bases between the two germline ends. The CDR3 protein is CASSTPVRNTEAFF. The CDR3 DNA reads TGTGCCAGTAGTACCCCGGTGAGGAACACTGAAGCTTTCTTT.

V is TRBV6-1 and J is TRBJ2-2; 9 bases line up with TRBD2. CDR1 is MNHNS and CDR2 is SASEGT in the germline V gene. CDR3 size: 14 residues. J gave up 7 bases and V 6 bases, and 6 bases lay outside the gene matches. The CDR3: CASRAGGSNGELFF. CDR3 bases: TGTGCCAGCAGAGCGGGGGGCAGTAACGGGGAGCTGTTTTTT.

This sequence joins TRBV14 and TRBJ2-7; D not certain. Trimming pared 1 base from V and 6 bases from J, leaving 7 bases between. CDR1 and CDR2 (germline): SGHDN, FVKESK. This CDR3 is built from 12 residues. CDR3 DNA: TGTGCCAGCAGCCAAGCGTCAGTCGAGCAGTACTTC. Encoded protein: CASSQASVEQYF.

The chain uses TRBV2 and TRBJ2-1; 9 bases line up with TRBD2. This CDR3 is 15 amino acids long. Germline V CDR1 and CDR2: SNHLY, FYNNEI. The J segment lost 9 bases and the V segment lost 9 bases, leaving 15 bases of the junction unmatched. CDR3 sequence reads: CASGRGGSGSAEQFF. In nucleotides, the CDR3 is TGTGCCAGTGGACGGGGAGGTAGCGGGAGTGCTGAGCAGTTCTTC.

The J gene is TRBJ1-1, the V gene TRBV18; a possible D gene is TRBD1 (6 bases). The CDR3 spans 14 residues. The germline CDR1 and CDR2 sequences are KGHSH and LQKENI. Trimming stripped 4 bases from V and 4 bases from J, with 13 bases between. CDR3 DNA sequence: TGTGCCAGCTCACTGTACAGGGTGGGCACTGAAGCTTTCTTT. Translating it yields CASSLYRVGTEAFF.

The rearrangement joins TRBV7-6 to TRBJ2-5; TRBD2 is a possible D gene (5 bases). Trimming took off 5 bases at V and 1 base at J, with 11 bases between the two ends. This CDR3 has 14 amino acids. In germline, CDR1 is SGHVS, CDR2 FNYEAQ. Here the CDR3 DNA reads TGTGCCAGCAGCGAGCCAGGACTCCAAGAGACCCAGTACTTC. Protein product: CASSEPGLQETQYF.

CDR3 bases: TGTGCCAGCGGGAGGGGAGGAGAGACCCAGTACTTC. This codes for CASGRGGETQYF. The chain carries TRBV25-1 and TRBJ2-5, with 7 positions matching TRBD2. This CDR3 spans 12 amino acids. Unmatched junction bases numbered 4, after V lost 8 bases and J lost 4 bases. Germline V CDR1 and CDR2: MGHDK, SYGVNS.

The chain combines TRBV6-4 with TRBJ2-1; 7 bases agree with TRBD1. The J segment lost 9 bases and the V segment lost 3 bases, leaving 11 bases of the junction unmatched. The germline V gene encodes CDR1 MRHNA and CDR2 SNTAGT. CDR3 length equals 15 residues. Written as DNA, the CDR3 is TGTGCCAGCAGTGAACAGTTGACAGGGCTGGGTGAGCAGTTCTTC. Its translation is CASSEQLTGLGEQFF.

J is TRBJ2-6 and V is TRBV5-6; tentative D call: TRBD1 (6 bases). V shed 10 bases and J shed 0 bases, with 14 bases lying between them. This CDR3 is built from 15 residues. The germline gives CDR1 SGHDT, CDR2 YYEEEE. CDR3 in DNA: TGTGCCTTCCAGACAGGACCCTCTGGGGCCAACGTCCTGACTTTC. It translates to CAFQTGPSGANVLTF.

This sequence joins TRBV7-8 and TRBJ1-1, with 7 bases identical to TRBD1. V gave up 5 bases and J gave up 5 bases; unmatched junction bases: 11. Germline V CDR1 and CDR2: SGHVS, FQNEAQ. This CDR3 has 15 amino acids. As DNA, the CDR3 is TGTGCCAGCAGCCGCACAGGGGTTGGGCGTACTGAAGCTTTCTTT. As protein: CASSRTGVGRTEAFF.

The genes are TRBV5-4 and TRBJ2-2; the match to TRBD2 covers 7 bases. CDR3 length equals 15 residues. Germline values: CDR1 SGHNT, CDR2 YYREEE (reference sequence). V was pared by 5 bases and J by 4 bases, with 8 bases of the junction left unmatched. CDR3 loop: CASSPDGGGTGELFF. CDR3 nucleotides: TGTGCCAGCAGTCCGGATGGGGGGGGCACCGGGGAGCTGTTTTTT.

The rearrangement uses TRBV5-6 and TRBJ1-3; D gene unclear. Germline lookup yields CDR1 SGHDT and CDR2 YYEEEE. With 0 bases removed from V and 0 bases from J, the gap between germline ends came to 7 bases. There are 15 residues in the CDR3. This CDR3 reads CASSLVTSSGNTIYF. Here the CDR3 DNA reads TGTGCCAGCAGCTTGGTTACGAGCTCTGGAAACACCATATATTTT. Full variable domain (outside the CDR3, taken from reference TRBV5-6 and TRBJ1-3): DAGVTQSPTHLIKTRGQQVTLRCSPKSGHDTVSWYQQALGQGPQFIFQYYEEEERQRGNFPDRFSGHQFPNYSSELNVNALLLGDSALYLCASSLVTSSGNTIYFGEGSWLTVV.

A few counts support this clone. The CDR3 DNA is TGTGCCAGCATGCGCGCCTATAACTATGGCTACACCTTC. This encodes CASMRAYNYGYTF. The chain recombines TRBV2 with TRBJ1-2; D gene uncertain. The germline CDR1 and CDR2 sequences are SNHLY and FYNNEI. CDR3 length: 13 amino acids. The ends were cut back, 7 bases at V and 1 base at J, with 10 bases in the middle. The full variable domain, with the rest looked up from reference TRBV2 and TRBJ1-2, is EPEVTQTPSHQVTQMGQEVILRCVPISNHLYFYWYRQILGQKVEFLVSFYNNEISEKSEIFDDQFSVERPDGSNFTLKIRSTKLEDSAMYFCASMRAYNYGYTFGSGTRLTVV.

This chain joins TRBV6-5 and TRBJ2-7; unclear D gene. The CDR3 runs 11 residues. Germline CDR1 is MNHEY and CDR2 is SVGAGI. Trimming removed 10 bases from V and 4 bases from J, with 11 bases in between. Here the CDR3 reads CATRSAYEQYF. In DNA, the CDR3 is TGTGCCACCCGCAGCGCGTACGAGCAGTACTTC.

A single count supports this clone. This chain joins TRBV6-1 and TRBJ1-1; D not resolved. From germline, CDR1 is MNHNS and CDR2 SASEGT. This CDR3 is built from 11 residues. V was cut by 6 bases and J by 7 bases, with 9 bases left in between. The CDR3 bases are TGTGCCAGCAGACTAGGACTTGAAGCTTTCTTT. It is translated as CASRLGLEAFF.

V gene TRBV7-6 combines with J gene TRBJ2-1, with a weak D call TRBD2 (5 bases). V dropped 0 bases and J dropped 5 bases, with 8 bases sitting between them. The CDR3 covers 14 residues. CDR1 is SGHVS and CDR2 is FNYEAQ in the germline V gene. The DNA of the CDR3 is TGTGCCAGCAGCTTAGCTCCGGGAAACAATGAGCAGTTCTTC. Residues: CASSLAPGNNEQFF.

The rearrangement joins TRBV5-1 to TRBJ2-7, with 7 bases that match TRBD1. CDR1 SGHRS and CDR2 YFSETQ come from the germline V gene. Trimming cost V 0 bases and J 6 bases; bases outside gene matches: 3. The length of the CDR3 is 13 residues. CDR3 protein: CASSLGQGREQYF. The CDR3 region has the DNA TGCGCCAGCAGCTTGGGACAGGGCCGCGAGCAGTACTTC.

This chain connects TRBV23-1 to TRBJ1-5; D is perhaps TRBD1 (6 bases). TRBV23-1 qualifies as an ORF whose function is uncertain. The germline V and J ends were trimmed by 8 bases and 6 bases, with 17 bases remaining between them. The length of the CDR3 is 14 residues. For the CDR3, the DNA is TGCGCCAGCCTTCATCAGGGGTTAGGTCAGCCCCAGCATTTT. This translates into CASLHQGLGQPQHF.

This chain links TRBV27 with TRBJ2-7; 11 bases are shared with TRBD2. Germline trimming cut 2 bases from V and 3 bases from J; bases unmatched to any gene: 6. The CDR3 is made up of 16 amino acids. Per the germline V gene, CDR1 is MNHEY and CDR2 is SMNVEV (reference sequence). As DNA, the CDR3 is TGTGCCAGCAGTTTAAGGGGGACTAGCGGTGACTACGAGCAGTACTTC. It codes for CASSLRGTSGDYEQYF.

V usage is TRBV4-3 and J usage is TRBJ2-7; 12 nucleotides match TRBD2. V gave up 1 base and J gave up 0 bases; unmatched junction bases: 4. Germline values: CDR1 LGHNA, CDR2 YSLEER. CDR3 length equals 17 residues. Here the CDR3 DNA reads TGCGCCAGCAGCCAAGGAACTAGCGGGGGGAGCTCCTACGAGCAGTACTTC. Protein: CASSQGTSGGSSYEQYF.

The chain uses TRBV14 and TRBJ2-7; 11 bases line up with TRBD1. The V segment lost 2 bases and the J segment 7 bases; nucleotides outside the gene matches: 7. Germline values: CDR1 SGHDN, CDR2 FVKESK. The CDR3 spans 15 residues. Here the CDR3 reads CASSQIGQGAREQYF. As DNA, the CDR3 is TGTGCCAGCAGCCAAATTGGACAGGGGGCGAGAGAGCAGTACTTC.

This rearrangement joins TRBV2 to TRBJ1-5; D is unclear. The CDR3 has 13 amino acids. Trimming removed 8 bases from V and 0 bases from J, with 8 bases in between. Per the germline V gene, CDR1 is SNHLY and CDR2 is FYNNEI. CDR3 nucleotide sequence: TGTGCCAGCCGCAGGCTTAGCAATCAGCCCCAGCATTTT. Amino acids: CASRRLSNQPQHF.

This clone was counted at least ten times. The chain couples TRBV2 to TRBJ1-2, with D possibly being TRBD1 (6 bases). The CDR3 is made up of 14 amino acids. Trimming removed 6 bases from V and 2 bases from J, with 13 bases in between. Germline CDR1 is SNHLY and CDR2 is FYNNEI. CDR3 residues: CASSPPQGNYGYTF. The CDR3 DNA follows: TGTGCCAGCAGCCCCCCACAGGGAAACTATGGCTACACCTTC. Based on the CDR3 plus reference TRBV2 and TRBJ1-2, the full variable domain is EPEVTQTPSHQVTQMGQEVILRCVPISNHLYFYWYRQILGQKVEFLVSFYNNEISEKSEIFDDQFSVERPDGSNFTLKIRSTKLEDSAMYFCASSPPQGNYGYTFGSGTRLTVV.

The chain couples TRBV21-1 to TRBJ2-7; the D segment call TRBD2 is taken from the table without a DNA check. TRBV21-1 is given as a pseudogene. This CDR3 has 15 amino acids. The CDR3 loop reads CASSKGTSGPYEQYF. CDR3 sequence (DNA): TGTGCCAGCAGCAAAGGAACTAGCGGGCCCTACGAGCAGTACTTC.

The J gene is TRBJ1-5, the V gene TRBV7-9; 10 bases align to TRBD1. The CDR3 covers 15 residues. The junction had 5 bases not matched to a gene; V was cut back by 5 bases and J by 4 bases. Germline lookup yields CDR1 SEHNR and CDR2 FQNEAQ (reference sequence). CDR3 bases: TGTGCCAGCAGCGGGCGACAGGGGGCTAATCAGCCCCAGCATTTT. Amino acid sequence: CASSGRQGANQPQHF. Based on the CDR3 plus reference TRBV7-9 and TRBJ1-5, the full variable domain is DTGVSQNPRHKITKRGQNVTFRCDPISEHNRLYWYRQTLGQGPEFLTYFQNEAQLEKSRLLSDRFSAERPKGSFSTLEIQRTEQGDSAMYLCASSGRQGANQPQHFGDGTRLSIL.

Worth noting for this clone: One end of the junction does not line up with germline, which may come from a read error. The CDR3 DNA reads TGCGCCAGCAGCCAAGATCAGAGGGGACAGGGGGCCTATGGCTACACCTTC. Translating gives CASSQDQRGQGAYGYTF. V usage is TRBV7-9 and J usage is TRBJ1-2, with TRBD1 matching 12 bases. The CDR3 sequence is 17 residues long. Germline V CDR1 and CDR2: SEHNR, FQNEAQ (reference sequence).